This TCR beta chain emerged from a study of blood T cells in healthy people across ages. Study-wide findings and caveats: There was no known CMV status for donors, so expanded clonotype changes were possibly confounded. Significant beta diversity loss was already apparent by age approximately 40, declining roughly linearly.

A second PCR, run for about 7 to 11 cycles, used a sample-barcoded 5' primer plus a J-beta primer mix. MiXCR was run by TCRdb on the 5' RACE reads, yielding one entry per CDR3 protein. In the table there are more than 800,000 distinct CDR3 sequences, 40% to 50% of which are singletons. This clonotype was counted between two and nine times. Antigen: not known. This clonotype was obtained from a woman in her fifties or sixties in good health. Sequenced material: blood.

CDR3 protein: CASSFPGTEAFF. In DNA, the CDR3 is TGTGCCAGCTCCTTTCCCGGCACTGAAGCTTTCTTT. V gene TRBV12-3 or TRBV12-4 combines with J gene TRBJ1-1; D gene uncertain. V gave up 8 bases and J gave up 4 bases, with 11 bases separating them. The CDR3 is made up of 12 amino acids.